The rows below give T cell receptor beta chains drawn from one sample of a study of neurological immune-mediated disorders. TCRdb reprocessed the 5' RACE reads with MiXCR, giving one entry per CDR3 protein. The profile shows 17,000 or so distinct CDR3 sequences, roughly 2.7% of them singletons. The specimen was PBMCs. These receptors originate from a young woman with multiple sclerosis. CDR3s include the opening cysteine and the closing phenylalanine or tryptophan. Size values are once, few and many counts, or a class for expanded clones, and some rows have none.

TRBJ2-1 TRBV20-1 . CSASLRTSGRGGYNEQFF
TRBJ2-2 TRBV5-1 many CASSLPGAGELFF
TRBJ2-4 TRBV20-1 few CSATTWTLAKNIQYF
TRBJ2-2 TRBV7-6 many CASSLPSPTSGVGLNTGELFF
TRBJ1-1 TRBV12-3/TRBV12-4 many CASSFGAWGYTEAFF
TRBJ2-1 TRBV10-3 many CAARVESYNEQFF
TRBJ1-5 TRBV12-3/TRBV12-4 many CASRMTNQNQPQHF
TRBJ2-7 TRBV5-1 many CASRGGISYEQYF
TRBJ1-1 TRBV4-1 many CASSQALLSNTEAFF
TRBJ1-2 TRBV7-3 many CASSLFSWGREYYGYTF
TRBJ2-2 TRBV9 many CASSATGANTGELFF
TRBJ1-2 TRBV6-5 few CASSPDRADYGYTF
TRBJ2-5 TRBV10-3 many CAIGEGMETQYF
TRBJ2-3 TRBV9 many CASSVARGRTDTQYF
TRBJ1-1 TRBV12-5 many CASGSPPENTEAFF
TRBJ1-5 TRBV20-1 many CSATSRIRGPQHF
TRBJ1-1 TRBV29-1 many CSVESVPGGVTEAFF
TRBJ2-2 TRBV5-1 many CASSPRDRNTGELFF
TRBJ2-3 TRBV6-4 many CASSEGAHTDTQYF
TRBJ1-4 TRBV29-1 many CSVEEGREKLFF
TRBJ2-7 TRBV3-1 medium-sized CASSQGMAREQYF
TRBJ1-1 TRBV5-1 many CASLTACSNTEAFF
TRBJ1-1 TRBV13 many CASGVYTEAFF
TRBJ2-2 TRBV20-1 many CSARDSRAVGELFF